The rows below give T cell receptor beta chains drawn from one sample of a study of cytomegalovirus exposure and HLA in healthy donors. Clones were sequenced by immunoSEQ multiplex PCR, and TCRdb holds only the in-frame ones, with some missing. The data contain about 130,000 clones, 60% to 85% of them seen just once; the ten biggest clones take up roughly 3.1%. Source material: PBMCs. These receptors were taken from a man in his thirties or forties in good health and CMV-seronegative. Each CDR3 is given with its conserved first and last residue. Each record gives: V gene, J gene, D gene, clone size, CDR3 protein, CDR3 DNA. D genes are given only for firm matches. The size field is filled for only some rows; it gives once, few, many or a size class.

V gene: TRBV6-1; J gene: TRBJ1-1; D gene: TRBD1; clone size: -; CDR3 protein: CASSEALTGMKAFF; CDR3 DNA: TGTGCCAGCAGTGAAGCCTTGACAGGGATGAAAGCTTTCTTT
V gene: TRBV28; J gene: TRBJ2-7; D gene: -; clone size: -; CDR3 protein: CASNQDRNAYEQYF; CDR3 DNA: TGTGCCAGCAATCAAGACAGGAACGCCTACGAGCAGTACTTC
V gene: TRBV7-9; J gene: TRBJ1-6; D gene: -; clone size: -; CDR3 protein: CASSLVLARGPSPLHF; CDR3 DNA: TGTGCCAGCAGCTTAGTCCTGGCCAGGGGCCCTTCACCCCTCCACTTT
V gene: TRBV11-2; J gene: TRBJ2-5; D gene: TRBD2; clone size: -; CDR3 protein: CASRTAGAETQYF; CDR3 DNA: TGTGCCAGCAGGACAGCGGGAGCAGAGACCCAGTACTTC
V gene: TRBV5-5; J gene: TRBJ1-6; D gene: TRBD1; clone size: few; CDR3 protein: CASSLTGDNSPLHF; CDR3 DNA: TGTGCCAGCAGCTTGACAGGGGATAATTCACCCCTCCACTTT
V gene: TRBV5-8; J gene: TRBJ1-2; D gene: TRBD1; clone size: -; CDR3 protein: CASSLSGGHYTF; CDR3 DNA: TGTGCCAGCAGCTTGTCAGGGGGCCACTACACCTTC
V gene: TRBV7-2; J gene: TRBJ1-6; D gene: -; clone size: -; CDR3 protein: CASSSPSSPLHF; CDR3 DNA: TGTGCCAGCAGCTCCCCTAGTTCACCCCTCCACTTT
V gene: TRBV9; J gene: TRBJ1-2; D gene: -; clone size: -; CDR3 protein: CASSVVILYGYTF; CDR3 DNA: TGTGCCAGCAGCGTAGTAATACTCTATGGCTACACCTTC
V gene: TRBV4-2; J gene: TRBJ1-5; D gene: -; clone size: -; CDR3 protein: CASSPQDSNQPQHF; CDR3 DNA: TGTGCCAGCAGCCCCCAGGATAGCAATCAGCCCCAGCATTTT
V gene: TRBV28; J gene: TRBJ2-2; D gene: -; clone size: -; CDR3 protein: CASSLLSQNTGELFF; CDR3 DNA: TGTGCCAGCAGTTTACTGAGCCAAAACACCGGGGAGCTGTTTTTT
V gene: TRBV28; J gene: TRBJ1-5; D gene: TRBD1; clone size: -; CDR3 protein: CASNQGGADSNQPQHF; CDR3 DNA: TGTGCCAGCAATCAGGGGGGCGCAGATAGCAATCAGCCCCAGCATTTT
V gene: TRBV9; J gene: TRBJ1-2; D gene: -; clone size: -; CDR3 protein: CASSVGQGRGYTF; CDR3 DNA: TGTGCCAGCAGCGTAGGGCAGGGCAGGGGCTACACCTTC
V gene: TRBV6-5; J gene: TRBJ2-2; D gene: TRBD1; clone size: -; CDR3 protein: CASNQGARDTGELFF; CDR3 DNA: TGTGCCAGCAACCAGGGGGCGCGGGACACCGGGGAGCTGTTTTTT
V gene: TRBV6-5; J gene: TRBJ1-2; D gene: TRBD1; clone size: -; CDR3 protein: CASTGTGRDGYTF; CDR3 DNA: TGTGCCAGCACCGGGACAGGGAGAGATGGCTACACCTTC
V gene: TRBV18; J gene: TRBJ1-2; D gene: -; clone size: -; CDR3 protein: CASSPPHGYGYTF; CDR3 DNA: TGTGCCAGCTCACCACCTCACGGCTATGGCTACACCTTC
V gene: TRBV28; J gene: TRBJ2-3; D gene: -; clone size: few; CDR3 protein: CASNTEHTQYF; CDR3 DNA: TGTGCCAGCAATACAGAACATACGCAGTATTTT
V gene: TRBV5-1; J gene: TRBJ2-5; D gene: TRBD2; clone size: -; CDR3 protein: CASSLLSGGQETQYF; CDR3 DNA: TGCGCCAGCAGCTTGCTTAGCGGGGGGCAAGAGACCCAGTACTTC
V gene: TRBV19; J gene: TRBJ1-2; D gene: -; clone size: few; CDR3 protein: CASSPGSDYGYTF; CDR3 DNA: TGTGCCAGTAGTCCAGGGTCGGACTATGGCTACACCTTC
V gene: TRBV14; J gene: TRBJ2-7; D gene: -; clone size: -; CDR3 protein: CASSLSYEQYF; CDR3 DNA: TGTGCCAGCAGCCTATCCTACGAGCAGTACTTC
V gene: TRBV19; J gene: TRBJ1-1; D gene: -; clone size: -; CDR3 protein: CASSMGANTEAFF; CDR3 DNA: TGTGCCAGTAGTATGGGAGCAAACACTGAAGCTTTCTTT
V gene: TRBV2; J gene: TRBJ1-1; D gene: -; clone size: few; CDR3 protein: CASSEVGSAFF; CDR3 DNA: TGTGCCAGCAGTGAGGTAGGGAGCGCTTTCTTT
V gene: TRBV7-9; J gene: TRBJ1-1; D gene: -; clone size: -; CDR3 protein: CASSLLAGAEAFF; CDR3 DNA: TGTGCCAGCAGCTTATTGGCAGGGGCTGAAGCTTTCTTT
V gene: TRBV7-8; J gene: TRBJ1-1; D gene: -; clone size: -; CDR3 protein: CASSLGQNTEAFF; CDR3 DNA: TGTGCCAGCAGCTTGGGACAGAACACTGAAGCTTTCTTT
V gene: TRBV13; J gene: TRBJ2-1; D gene: TRBD2; clone size: -; CDR3 protein: CASSLVGSGGGLDEQFF; CDR3 DNA: TGTGCCAGCAGCTTAGTAGGGTCGGGGGGAGGCTTGGATGAGCAGTTCTTC
V gene: TRBV4-2; J gene: TRBJ1-1; D gene: TRBD1; clone size: -; CDR3 protein: CASSQMGTGRGMNTEAFF; CDR3 DNA: TGTGCCAGCAGCCAGATGGGGACCGGCAGGGGGATGAACACTGAAGCTTTCTTT